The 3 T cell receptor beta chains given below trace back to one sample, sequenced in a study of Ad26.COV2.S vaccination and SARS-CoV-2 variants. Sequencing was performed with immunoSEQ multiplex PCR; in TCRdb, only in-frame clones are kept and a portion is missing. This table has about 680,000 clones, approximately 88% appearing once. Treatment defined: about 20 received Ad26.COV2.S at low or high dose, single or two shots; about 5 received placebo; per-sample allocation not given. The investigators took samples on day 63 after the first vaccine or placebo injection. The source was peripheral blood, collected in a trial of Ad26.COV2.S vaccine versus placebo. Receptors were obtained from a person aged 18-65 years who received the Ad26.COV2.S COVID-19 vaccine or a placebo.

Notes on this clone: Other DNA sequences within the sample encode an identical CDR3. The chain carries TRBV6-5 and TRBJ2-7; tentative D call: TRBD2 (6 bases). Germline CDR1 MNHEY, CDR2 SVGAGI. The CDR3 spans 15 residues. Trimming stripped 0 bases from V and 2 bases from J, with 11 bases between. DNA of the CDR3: TGTGCCAGCAGTTACTCGGGGACTTCTACCTACGAGCAGTACTTC. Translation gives CASSYSGTSTYEQYF.

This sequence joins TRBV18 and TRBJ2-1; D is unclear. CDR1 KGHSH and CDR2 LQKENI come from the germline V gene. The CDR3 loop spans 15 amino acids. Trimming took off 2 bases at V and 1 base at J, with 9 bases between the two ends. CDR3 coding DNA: TGTGCCAGCTCACCAAAAGTTCTATCCTACAATGAGCAGTTCTTC. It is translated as CASSPKVLSYNEQFF. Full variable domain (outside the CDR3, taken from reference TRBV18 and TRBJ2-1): NAGVMQNPRHLVRRRGQEARLRCSPMKGHSHVYWYRQLPEEGLKFMVYLQKENIIDESGMPKERFSAEFPKEGPSILRIQQVVRGDSAAYFCASSPKVLSYNEQFFGPGTRLTVL.

The CDR3, as DNA: TGTGCCAGCTCACCAAACAGGGTGGGATATAGCAATCAGCCCCAGCATTTT. Translated, it gives CASSPNRVGYSNQPQHF. This sequence joins TRBV18 and TRBJ1-5; the D gene is possibly TRBD1 (6 bases). This CDR3 contains 17 residues. Germline CDR1 and CDR2: KGHSH and LQKENI. Trimming pared 2 bases from V and 0 bases from J, leaving 14 bases between.